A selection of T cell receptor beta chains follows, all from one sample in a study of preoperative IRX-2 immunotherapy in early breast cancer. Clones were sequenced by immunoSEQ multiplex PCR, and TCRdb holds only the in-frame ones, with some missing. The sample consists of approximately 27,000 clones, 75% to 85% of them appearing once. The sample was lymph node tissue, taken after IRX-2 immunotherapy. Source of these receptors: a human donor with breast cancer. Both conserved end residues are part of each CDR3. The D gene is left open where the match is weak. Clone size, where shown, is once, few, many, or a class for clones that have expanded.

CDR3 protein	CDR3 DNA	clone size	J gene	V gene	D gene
CASSLASSGGNEQFF	TGTGCCAGCAGCTTGGCGTCTAGCGGGGGCAATGAGCAGTTCTTC	.	TRBJ2-1	TRBV11-3	TRBD2
CASSSRQGAGQPQHF	TGTGCCAGTAGTTCCCGACAGGGGGCAGGACAGCCCCAGCATTTT	.	TRBJ1-5	TRBV19	TRBD1
CASSESPGTDTQYF	TGCGCCAGCAGTGAGTCGCCCGGGACAGATACGCAGTATTTT	.	TRBJ2-3	TRBV10-1	.
CASSTFTSGPDNEQFF	TGCGCCAGCAGCACCTTTACTAGTGGCCCTGACAATGAGCAGTTCTTC	.	TRBJ2-1	TRBV5-1	.
CATSSLWSGGSTDTQYF	TGTGCCACCAGCAGCCTCTGGTCGGGGGGGAGCACAGATACGCAGTATTTT	.	TRBJ2-3	TRBV15	TRBD2
CASSPGQQLTDTQYF	TGTGCCAGCTCACCGGGACAGCAACTCACGGATACGCAGTATTTT	.	TRBJ2-3	TRBV18	TRBD1
CASSRRQGSMNTEAFF	TGCGCCAGCAGTCGCCGACAGGGTTCGATGAACACTGAAGCTTTCTTT	.	TRBJ1-1	TRBV23-1	TRBD1
CAISGSSRPTQYF	TGTGCCATCAGTGGATCTAGTCGCCCCACGCAGTATTTT	.	TRBJ2-3	TRBV10-3	.
CASSPGLARDTQYF	TGTGCCAGCTCACCGGGACTAGCGAGAGATACGCAGTATTTT	.	TRBJ2-3	TRBV18	TRBD2
CASSIVAGGLSEQFF	TGTGCCAGTAGTATAGTAGCGGGGGGCCTCAGTGAGCAGTTCTTC	once	TRBJ2-1	TRBV19	TRBD2
CASSKQPQGPQETQYF	TGTGCCAGCAGCAAACAACCCCAGGGACCCCAAGAGACCCAGTACTTC	.	TRBJ2-5	TRBV6-8	.
CASSPGVAISGNTIYF	TGTGCCAGCTCACCAGGGGTGGCTATCTCTGGAAACACCATATATTTT	.	TRBJ1-3	TRBV18	.
CASSEEGTEAFF	TGTGCCAGCAGTGAAGAGGGCACTGAAGCTTTCTTT	few	TRBJ1-1	TRBV25-1	.
CASSLGFTGTEAFF	TGTGCCAGCAGTTTAGGGTTCACGGGGACTGAAGCTTTCTTT	.	TRBJ1-1	TRBV28	.
CASSRRNLNTEAFF	TGCGCCAGCAGCCGGCGTAACCTGAACACTGAAGCTTTCTTT	.	TRBJ1-1	TRBV23-1	.
CASSATTGTSGGYTF	TGTGCCAGCAGCGCCACGACAGGGACTAGTGGGGGCTACACCTTC	.	TRBJ1-2	TRBV7-6	TRBD1
CASSPRNFTDTQYF	TGTGCCAGCTCGCCACGGAACTTTACAGATACGCAGTATTTT	.	TRBJ2-3	TRBV18	.
CASSPSFDNEQFF	TGTGCCAGCAGCCCCTCCTTCGACAATGAGCAGTTCTTC	.	TRBJ2-1	TRBV14	.
CASSKLPGLANNEQFF	TGCGCCAGCAGTAAATTACCGGGACTAGCTAACAATGAGCAGTTCTTC	.	TRBJ2-1	TRBV23-1	TRBD2
CASSRNRDRREKLFF	TGTGCCAGCTCGCGCAACCGGGACAGGAGGGAAAAACTGTTTTTT	.	TRBJ1-4	TRBV18	TRBD1
CASSLVGTGGGEKLFF	TGTGCCAGCTCCTTAGTCGGGACAGGGGGCGGAGAAAAACTGTTTTTT	.	TRBJ1-4	TRBV25-1	TRBD1
CAWSLGTGGSNQPQHF	TGTGCCTGGAGTTTAGGGACAGGGGGAAGCAATCAGCCCCAGCATTTT	.	TRBJ1-5	TRBV30	TRBD1
CASSLWPQGSGGSNTGELFF	TGCGCCAGCAGCTTATGGCCCCAAGGTAGCGGGGGATCGAACACCGGGGAGCTGTTTTTT	.	TRBJ2-2	TRBV23-1	TRBD2
CASSRRRQGGEKLFF	TGTGCCAGCAGCCGGCGTCGACAGGGAGGTGAAAAACTGTTTTTT	.	TRBJ1-4	TRBV28	TRBD1
CASSALGRDRGGYTF	TGTGCCAGCAGCGCCCTTGGAAGGGACAGGGGTGGCTACACCTTC	.	TRBJ1-2	TRBV11-3	TRBD1